A selection of T cell receptor beta chains follows, all from one sample in a study of OX40 agonist ivuxolimab in advanced cancers. Some clones are missing from TCRdb's copy, which holds only in-frame ones; the method was immunoSEQ multiplex PCR. The repertoire consists of tens of thousands of clones, with 88% occurring once and the leading ten covering 3.4%. The source material was CD4+ or CD8+ T cells sorted from blood, sampled in a trial of the OX40 agonist ivuxolimab. These TCRs come from an adult with an advanced solid tumor such as melanoma, head and neck, liver or kidney cancer. CDR3s leave out the opening cysteine and the closing phenylalanine or tryptophan. The order of the fields is CDR3 protein, D gene, V gene, J gene. D genes are given only for firm matches.

CDR3: ASSYQGAGGEKLF; D: TRBD1; V: TRBV6-5; J: TRBJ1-4
CDR3: ASSQAPGYYGYT; D: -; V: TRBV4-3; J: TRBJ1-2
CDR3: ASNPGTSTYEQY; D: -; V: TRBV10-2; J: TRBJ2-7
CDR3: ASSRDYQETQY; D: TRBD2; V: TRBV18; J: TRBJ2-5
CDR3: AWSVSTMGGGSTDTQY; D: TRBD2; V: TRBV30; J: TRBJ2-3
CDR3: ASSGFGTANTGELF; D: TRBD1; V: TRBV9; J: TRBJ2-2
CDR3: ASSLQANTEAF; D: -; V: TRBV7-3; J: TRBJ1-1
CDR3: ASSIEGYGYT; D: -; V: TRBV11-2; J: TRBJ1-2
CDR3: ASSLLPGTNTGELF; D: -; V: TRBV7-3; J: TRBJ2-2
CDR3: ASSSPGAQQGYEQY; D: -; V: TRBV7-2; J: TRBJ2-7
CDR3: SVPGQGAGTEAF; D: TRBD1; V: TRBV29-1; J: TRBJ1-1
CDR3: ASSQWVREVKISGANVLT; D: -; V: TRBV23-1; J: TRBJ2-6
CDR3: ASSLSKLGNSPLH; D: -; V: TRBV27; J: TRBJ1-6
CDR3: ASTRQGRESNEQF; D: -; V: TRBV6-1; J: TRBJ2-1
CDR3: ASSYFTGVEQY; D: TRBD1; V: TRBV6-5; J: TRBJ2-7
CDR3: ASRGLAGGYNEQF; D: TRBD2; V: TRBV19; J: TRBJ2-1
CDR3: ASSSTLGMSIEQY; D: -; V: TRBV7-2; J: TRBJ2-7
CDR3: AISETGDRQPQH; D: TRBD1; V: TRBV10-3; J: TRBJ1-5
CDR3: ASSLSTGELF; D: -; V: TRBV7-8; J: TRBJ2-2
CDR3: ASSPDRGVGSPLH; D: -; V: TRBV18; J: TRBJ1-6
CDR3: ASSVGSLGDYGYT; D: -; V: TRBV28; J: TRBJ1-2
CDR3: ASSFGGENTEAF; D: -; V: TRBV5-1; J: TRBJ1-1
CDR3: AAGGQSSYEQY; D: -; V: TRBV6-1; J: TRBJ2-7
CDR3: ATSVGGASEQF; D: -; V: TRBV15; J: TRBJ2-1
CDR3: ASSRAPSYEQY; D: -; V: TRBV11-3; J: TRBJ2-7
CDR3: ASSFTRGNEKLF; D: -; V: TRBV6-5; J: TRBJ1-4
CDR3: ASSLTVAEGEQY; D: -; V: TRBV5-4; J: TRBJ2-7
CDR3: ASSPSPGQGRATIY; D: TRBD1; V: TRBV7-2; J: TRBJ1-3
CDR3: ASSLDRPDNSPLH; D: -; V: TRBV5-1; J: TRBJ1-6
CDR3: ASKYGQENQPQH; D: TRBD1; V: TRBV19; J: TRBJ1-5
CDR3: SVASLTGLEAF; D: TRBD1; V: TRBV29-1; J: TRBJ1-1
CDR3: ASSSETGSYEQY; D: -; V: TRBV27; J: TRBJ2-7
CDR3: AWSLAVRTEAF; D: -; V: TRBV30; J: TRBJ1-1
CDR3: ASRGRVVGEKLF; D: -; V: TRBV28; J: TRBJ1-4
CDR3: ASNRLISGGNTGELF; D: -; V: TRBV28; J: TRBJ2-2
CDR3: ASRAGGNTEAF; D: TRBD1; V: TRBV6-1; J: TRBJ1-1
CDR3: ASRGTGRFGNTIY; D: -; V: TRBV27; J: TRBJ1-3
CDR3: ASSYSMGPQGYT; D: -; V: TRBV6-5; J: TRBJ1-2
CDR3: ASSYMGQRQGQPQH; D: -; V: TRBV6-6; J: TRBJ1-5
CDR3: ASSDGQPISGNTIY; D: -; V: TRBV10-2; J: TRBJ1-3
CDR3: ASSPDSNQPQH; D: -; V: TRBV2; J: TRBJ1-5
CDR3: ASSDSLQETQY; D: -; V: TRBV18; J: TRBJ2-5
CDR3: ASSDGGQETQY; D: TRBD2; V: TRBV9; J: TRBJ2-5
CDR3: ASSLGQVDNEQF; D: -; V: TRBV5-1; J: TRBJ2-1
CDR3: ASSSRNQPQH; D: -; V: TRBV7-9; J: TRBJ1-5
CDR3: ASSEAQTVTEAF; D: -; V: TRBV6-1; J: TRBJ1-1
CDR3: ASSASPGTGELHT; D: TRBD1; V: TRBV9; J: TRBJ1-2